This T cell receptor beta chain was observed in a study of blood T cell repertoires in COVID-19. Study background: COVID-19 samples, acute and convalescent, were from the United States, Italy and Spain. T cells, B-cell-depleted T cells, or PBMCs provided the cDNA or gDNA that served as material.

This CDR3 has 12 residues. Germline CDR1 reads KGHSH; CDR2 reads LQKENI. Trimming took 3 bases from V and 7 from J, leaving 7 bases between them. In the original processing: The assay estimated nucleated cells by amplifying reference gene primers. Clones were sequenced by immunoSEQ multiplex PCR, and TCRdb holds only the in-frame ones, with some missing. V and J calls and clone size follow that table, whereas D and trimming were derived from the DNA. The sample comprises 300,000 to 400,000 clones, around 91% of which are singletons, and under 3.5% rests with the top ten. Sequencing was done on a sample of peripheral blood. The J gene is TRBJ1-3, the V gene TRBV18; no reliable D call. The TCR sequence derives from a woman under 30 who had recovered from COVID-19. CDR3 in DNA: TGTGCCAGCTCACCTGACACGAACACCATATATTTT. It yields the protein CASSPDTNTIYF.